This TCR beta chain was obtained from a study of blood T cells in healthy people across ages. A second PCR of about 7 to 12 cycles used a sample-barcoded 5' primer and a J-beta primer mix. TCRdb re-derived calls from the 5' RACE reads in MiXCR, one entry per CDR3 protein. The data show 1.5 million to 2 million distinct CDR3 sequences, about 39% seen once. This CDR3 spans 14 amino acids. Deletions cut 5 bases from V and 5 bases from J, with 16 bases between. Sequencing was performed on blood. This chain links TRBV12-3 or TRBV12-4 with TRBJ2-7; perhaps D is TRBD1 or TRBD2 (5 bases each). This clonotype originated in a human donor in good health. Here the CDR3 DNA reads TGTGCCAGCAGTCCCAACCTCGGGGCCCACGAGCAGTACTTC. It encodes CASSPNLGAHEQYF.